The rows below give T cell receptor beta chains drawn from one sample of a study of blood T cell repertoires in COVID-19. Produced via immunoSEQ multiplex PCR; TCRdb's table is partial and in-frame only. The sample records 100,000 to 150,000 clones, roughly 80% being singletons. The source material was peripheral blood. The source is a woman aged 55-70 years with acute or convalescent COVID-19. The CDR3 runs from the conserved cysteine through the conserved F or W. D genes are given only for firm matches. Size is omitted from some rows. Given values are once, few, many or a class for expanded clones.

j_call	d_call	v_call	clone_size	cdr3_aa	cdr3_nt
TRBJ1-2	TRBD1	TRBV6-5	NA	CASSPDRGGGYTF	TGTGCCAGCAGCCCGGACAGGGGAGGTGGCTACACCTTC
TRBJ1-6	NA	TRBV27	NA	CASSASRDLNSPLHF	TGTGCCAGCAGTGCCTCGAGGGATCTTAATTCACCCCTCCACTTT
TRBJ1-1	NA	TRBV12-3/TRBV12-4	once	CASSLTGTEAFF	TGTGCCAGCAGTTTAACAGGGACTGAAGCTTTCTTT
TRBJ1-2	TRBD1	TRBV5-1	NA	CASSSGQGGLYGYTF	TGCGCCAGCAGCTCTGGACAGGGGGGACTCTATGGCTACACCTTC
TRBJ1-1	TRBD1	TRBV2	NA	CASRATGGAGTEAFF	TGTGCCAGCAGGGCCACAGGGGGAGCAGGCACTGAAGCTTTCTTT
TRBJ1-1	NA	TRBV6-1	few	CASSEDWANTEAFF	TGTGCCAGCAGTGAGGACTGGGCGAACACTGAAGCTTTCTTT
TRBJ1-1	NA	TRBV5-6	NA	CASSSKNTEAFF	TGTGCCAGCAGCTCAAAGAACACTGAAGCTTTCTTT
TRBJ2-1	TRBD2	TRBV10-3	NA	CAISELGRGGSYNEQFF	TGTGCCATCAGTGAGTTGGGGCGGGGGGGCTCCTACAATGAGCAGTTCTTC
TRBJ2-3	TRBD1	TRBV25-1	NA	CASSGGWGTGVADTQYF	TGTGCCAGCAGTGGGGGGTGGGGGACAGGTGTAGCAGATACGCAGTATTTT
TRBJ1-1	NA	TRBV18	NA	CASSTGAGVIMNTEAFF	TGTGCCAGCTCGACCGGGGCAGGGGTGATAATGAACACTGAAGCTTTCTTT
TRBJ2-2	TRBD1	TRBV9	NA	CASSVLGQPTGELFF	TGTGCCAGCAGCGTCTTGGGACAGCCCACCGGGGAGCTGTTTTTT
TRBJ2-1	TRBD1	TRBV6-2/TRBV6-3	NA	CASTPGPGTGNNEQFF	TGTGCCAGCACCCCGGGACCCGGGACAGGTAACAATGAGCAGTTCTTC
TRBJ1-2	NA	TRBV30	NA	CAWSVKAAYGYTF	TGTGCCTGGAGTGTAAAAGCTGCCTATGGCTACACCTTC
TRBJ1-3	NA	TRBV3-1/TRBV3-2	NA	CASSLNSGNTIYF	TGTGCCAGCAGCCTAAACTCTGGAAACACCATATATTTT
TRBJ1-5	NA	TRBV6-1	NA	CASSERSQPQHF	TGTGCCAGCAGTGAACGGAGTCAGCCCCAGCATTTT
TRBJ1-2	NA	TRBV11-2	NA	CASSTKSGVYGYTF	TGTGCCAGCAGCACAAAATCAGGGGTCTATGGCTACACCTTC
TRBJ2-2	NA	TRBV18	NA	CASSPTRSNTGELFF	TGTGCCAGCTCACCGACTCGATCTAACACCGGGGAGCTGTTTTTT
TRBJ2-2	NA	TRBV12-5	NA	CASGLVGDGTFNTGELFF	TGTGCTAGTGGTTTGGTAGGGGACGGGACATTCAACACCGGGGAGCTGTTTTTT
TRBJ1-2	NA	TRBV2	many	CASSERQVYGYTF	TGTGCCAGCAGTGAGAGACAGGTCTATGGCTACACCTTC
TRBJ2-6	NA	TRBV6-6	few	CASRLGGGANVLTF	TGTGCCAGCCGACTGGGTGGCGGGGCCAACGTCCTGACTTTC
TRBJ1-1	NA	TRBV25-1	NA	CASSSLGGTEAFF	TGTGCCAGCAGTTCCCTAGGGGGAACTGAAGCTTTCTTT
TRBJ2-2	TRBD1	TRBV7-9	NA	CASSPLVGQAPNTGELFF	TGTGCCAGCAGCCCACTAGTCGGACAGGCGCCGAACACCGGGGAGCTGTTTTTT
TRBJ1-1	NA	TRBV6-6	NA	CASSYSQPRDTEAFF	TGTGCCAGCAGTTACTCCCAACCCCGGGACACTGAAGCTTTCTTT
TRBJ1-1	NA	TRBV5-1	NA	CASSLGAGLTEAFF	TGCGCCAGCAGCTTGGGGGCAGGGTTGACTGAAGCTTTCTTT
TRBJ1-1	TRBD1	TRBV7-9	NA	CASSPGQAMNTEAFF	TGTGCCAGCAGCCCAGGACAGGCGATGAACACTGAAGCTTTCTTT
TRBJ2-3	NA	TRBV30	NA	CAWSASTDTQYF	TGTGCCTGGAGTGCAAGCACAGATACGCAGTATTTT
TRBJ2-1	TRBD2	TRBV5-1	NA	CASSLPAGGYNEQFF	TGCGCCAGCAGCCTCCCAGCGGGGGGGTACAATGAGCAGTTCTTC
TRBJ1-1	NA	TRBV11-2	NA	CASSLDATEAFF	TGTGCCAGCAGCTTAGACGCGACTGAAGCTTTCTTT
TRBJ1-1	NA	TRBV10-1	NA	CASSAGQRDTEAFF	TGCGCCAGCAGCGCAGGGCAACGTGACACTGAAGCTTTCTTT
TRBJ2-1	TRBD2	TRBV24-1	few	CATSELGGAKNNEQFF	TGTGCCACCAGTGAGCTCGGGGGGGCGAAAAACAATGAGCAGTTCTTC
TRBJ2-7	NA	TRBV29-1	NA	CSVGKGEAEQYF	TGCAGCGTTGGTAAAGGGGAGGCTGAGCAGTACTTC
TRBJ1-1	TRBD1	TRBV5-8	NA	CASSAQGGGTEAFF	TGTGCCAGCAGCGCACAGGGGGGAGGCACTGAAGCTTTCTTT
TRBJ2-2	NA	TRBV4-1	NA	CASSQEGSQSETGELFF	TGCGCCAGCAGCCAAGAGGGGAGCCAGTCAGAGACCGGGGAGCTGTTTTTT
TRBJ2-5	TRBD1	TRBV6-6	NA	CASRDRVTETQYF	TGTGCCAGCAGGGACAGGGTGACGGAGACCCAGTACTTC
TRBJ2-2	NA	TRBV5-1	NA	CASSPFWGADTGELFF	TGCGCCAGCAGCCCGTTTTGGGGCGCAGACACCGGGGAGCTGTTTTTT
TRBJ1-1	NA	TRBV19	NA	CASSSSGWENTEAFF	TGTGCCAGTAGTTCATCAGGGTGGGAGAACACTGAAGCTTTCTTT
TRBJ1-4	TRBD1	TRBV15	NA	CATSSPGGFGTNEKLFF	TGTGCCACCAGCAGCCCAGGGGGCTTCGGAACTAATGAAAAACTGTTTTTT
TRBJ1-2	TRBD1	TRBV5-6	NA	CASSSITGDYYTF	TGTGCCAGCAGCTCGATTACAGGGGATTACTACACCTTC
TRBJ1-4	NA	TRBV15	NA	CATSRDPGEKLFF	TGTGCCACCAGCAGAGACCCGGGAGAAAAACTGTTTTTT
TRBJ2-1	NA	TRBV5-1	NA	CASRSGTAYNEQFF	TGCGCCAGCAGGTCCGGGACTGCATACAATGAGCAGTTCTTC
TRBJ2-2	NA	TRBV12-3/TRBV12-4	NA	CASRLYTGELFF	TGTGCCAGCAGACTCTACACCGGGGAGCTGTTTTTT
TRBJ2-7	TRBD1	TRBV9	NA	CASSPRTGGSTEEQYF	TGTGCCAGCAGCCCACGGACAGGGGGATCGACGGAGGAGCAGTACTTC
TRBJ1-2	NA	TRBV9	NA	CASSVGAGQTNYGYTF	TGTGCCAGCAGCGTAGGGGCAGGACAAACTAACTATGGCTACACCTTC
TRBJ1-4	TRBD1	TRBV5-1	NA	CASSLTGANQNEKLFF	TGCGCCAGCAGCTTGACAGGGGCAAACCAAAATGAAAAACTGTTTTTT
TRBJ1-1	TRBD1	TRBV20-1	NA	CRGWDRRAFF	TGCAGGGGGTGGGACAGGAGGGCTTTCTTT
TRBJ2-2	NA	TRBV6-2/TRBV6-3	NA	CASSKQWELFF	TGTGCCAGCAGTAAACAGTGGGAGCTGTTTTTT
TRBJ2-2	TRBD1	TRBV4-1	NA	CASSRAGGKTGELFF	TGCGCCAGCAGCCGGGCAGGGGGTAAAACCGGGGAGCTGTTTTTT
TRBJ2-1	TRBD1	TRBV10-1	NA	CASSEIGGQYNEQFF	TGCGCCAGCAGTGAGATAGGGGGACAGTACAATGAGCAGTTCTTC
TRBJ2-1	TRBD2	TRBV5-1	NA	CASSLTSGVVNEQFF	TGCGCCAGCAGCTTGACTAGCGGGGTAGTCAATGAGCAGTTCTTC
TRBJ1-1	NA	TRBV5-1	NA	CASSRYSGPVGNTEAFF	TGCGCCAGCAGCCGCTACAGCGGGCCCGTCGGGAACACTGAAGCTTTCTTT
TRBJ1-1	NA	TRBV9	once	CASSVDEGTRTEAFF	TGTGCCAGCAGCGTAGACGAGGGCACCAGGACTGAAGCTTTCTTT
TRBJ1-5	NA	TRBV24-1	NA	CAARNSTGPQHF	TGTGCCGCCCGGAACAGTACAGGCCCGCAGCATTTT
TRBJ1-1	NA	TRBV21-1	NA	CASSKAPRWPLEAFF	TGTGCCAGCAGCAAAGCTCCGAGGTGGCCCCTTGAAGCTTTCTTT
TRBJ1-2	TRBD1	TRBV11-2	NA	CASSLDRTGDGYTF	TGTGCCAGCAGCTTAGATCGAACAGGGGACGGCTACACCTTC
TRBJ2-7	TRBD1	TRBV5-1	few	CASSLTQGQSYEQYF	TGCGCCAGCAGCTTGACACAGGGACAGAGCTACGAGCAGTACTTC
TRBJ2-7	NA	TRBV5-6	NA	CASSLRGLRAYEQYF	TGTGCCAGCAGCTTGCGGGGGTTAAGGGCCTACGAGCAGTACTTC
TRBJ2-3	TRBD1	TRBV7-9	NA	CASSWGQGSTDTQYF	TGTGCCAGCAGCTGGGGACAGGGGAGCACAGATACGCAGTATTTT
TRBJ1-2	NA	TRBV19	NA	CASSTPQNNYGYTF	TGTGCCAGTAGTACCCCACAGAATAACTATGGCTACACCTTC
TRBJ1-6	NA	TRBV6-2/TRBV6-3	few	CASSYSRLGSPLHF	TGTGCCAGCAGTTACTCGAGGCTCGGGTCACCCCTCCACTTT